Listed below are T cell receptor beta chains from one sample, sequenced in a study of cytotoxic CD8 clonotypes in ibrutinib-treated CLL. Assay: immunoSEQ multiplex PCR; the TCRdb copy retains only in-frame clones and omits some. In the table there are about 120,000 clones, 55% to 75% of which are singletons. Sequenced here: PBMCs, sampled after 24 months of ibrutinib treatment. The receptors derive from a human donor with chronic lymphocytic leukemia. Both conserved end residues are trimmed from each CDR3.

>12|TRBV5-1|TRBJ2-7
ASSGGGSSYEQY
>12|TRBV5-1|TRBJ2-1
ASSLNSFYNEQF
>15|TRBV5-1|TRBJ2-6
ASSIGQGGSGANVLT
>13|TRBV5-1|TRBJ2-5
ASSSVGGREETQY
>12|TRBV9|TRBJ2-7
ASSVGLGGGEQY
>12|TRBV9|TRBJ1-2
ASSVAETGVGYT
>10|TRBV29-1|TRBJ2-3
SVEGSRDTQY
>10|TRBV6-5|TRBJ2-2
ASRGGPGELF
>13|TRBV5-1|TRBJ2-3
ASSDGTSLTDTQY
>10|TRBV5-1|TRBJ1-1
ASSLYNTEAF
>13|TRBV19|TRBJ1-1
ASSIARTGNTEAF
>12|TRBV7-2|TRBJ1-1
ASSSRQFLTEAF
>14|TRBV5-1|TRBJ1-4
ASSFGGFATNEKLF
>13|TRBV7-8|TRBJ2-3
ASSLGISRTDTQY
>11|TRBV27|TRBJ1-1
ASSLTGNTEAF
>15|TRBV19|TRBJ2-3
ASSARVQAKITDTQY
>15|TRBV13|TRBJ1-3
ASSYTPGQSSGNTIY
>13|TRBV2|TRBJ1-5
ASSEVLPVGQPQH
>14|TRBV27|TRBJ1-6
ASSSRGREANSPLH
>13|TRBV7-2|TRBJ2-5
ASSFQPGHQETQY
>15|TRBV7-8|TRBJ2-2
ASSPPSGGGSTGELF
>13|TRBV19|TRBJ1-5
ASSLGQVSNQPQH
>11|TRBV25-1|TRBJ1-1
ASSQFSGTEAF
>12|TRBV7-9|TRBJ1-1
ASSQGGKNTEAF
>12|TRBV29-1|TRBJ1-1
SVGPGAVHTEAF
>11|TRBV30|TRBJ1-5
AWALSGNQPQH